This entry describes one T cell receptor (beta chain). Measured with immunoSEQ multiplex PCR; TCRdb has only the in-frame clones, and not every one. The sample yields 170,000 or so clones, just over 90% seen once. The data belong to a study of control samples from healthy donors and cancer patients. The CDR3 is 16 amino acids. V shed 4 bases, J shed 6 bases, and the junction held 9 bases outside the gene matches. Germline CDR1 SGHDT, CDR2 YYEEEE. The sequencing input was blood. This chain joins TRBV5-6 and TRBJ2-1; 11 bases map to TRBD2. The sequence derives from a man younger than 40 in good health. The CDR3 loop is CASSPILAGDGNEQFF. CDR3 in DNA: TGTGCCAGCAGCCCGATACTAGCGGGAGACGGCAATGAGCAGTTCTTC.